These T cell receptor beta chains were read from a single sample in a study of T-cell reconstitution after alpha-beta-depleted transplantation in children. TCRdb passed the PCR reads through MiXCR, listing each CDR3 protein once. The table has just over 950,000 distinct CDR3 sequences, under 30% seen once. The sequencing here drew on PBMCs, mostly from graft donor cells, taken 360 days after TCRalphabeta/CD19-depleted stem cell transplant. These receptors originate from a boy in the first two years of life who had a stem cell transplant for SCID, so the T cells may come from the graft donor. Each CDR3 is given with its conserved first and last residue. Fields, in order: CDR3 protein, CDR3 DNA, D gene, CDR3 length, J gene, V gene, clone size. D genes are given only for firm matches. Expanded clones get a size class; other rows say once, few or many, or leave the size out.

CASSLSGTGEETQYF,TGTGCCAGCAGCCTCTCCGGGACAGGGGAAGAGACCCAGTACTTC,TRBD1,15,TRBJ2-5,TRBV7-9,NA
CASSLGKDDGGTYEQYF,TGCGCCAGCAGCTTGGGGAAGGACGACGGTGGGACCTACGAGCAGTACTTC,NA,17,TRBJ2-7,TRBV5-1,NA
CASSSTSERPGLFF,TGCGCCAGCAGCTCCACGAGTGAGCGTCCTGGTCTGTTTTTT,NA,14,TRBJ2-2,TRBV5-1,few
CASSPDLIGDIPGELFF,TGTGCCAGCAGCCCTGATCTGATAGGGGACATCCCCGGGGAGCTGTTTTTT,NA,17,TRBJ2-2,TRBV7-8,few
CASSALSIGPNEKLFF,TGTGCCAGCAGCGCGCTATCGATAGGACCTAATGAAAAACTGTTTTTT,NA,16,TRBJ1-4,TRBV7-6,NA
CASSQDKGTGRKKTEAFF,TGTGCCAGCAGCCAAGATAAGGGGACAGGGAGGAAGAAGACTGAAGCTTTCTTT,TRBD1,18,TRBJ1-1,TRBV4-2,NA
CSVEIGQGPYEQYF,TGCAGCGTTGAAATTGGACAGGGCCCCTACGAGCAGTACTTC,TRBD1,14,TRBJ2-7,TRBV29-1,many
CAISRTENTEAFF,TGTGCCATCAGTCGGACGGAAAACACTGAAGCTTTCTTT,NA,13,TRBJ1-1,TRBV10-3,NA
CASTGSGELFF,TGTGCCAGCACAGGGTCCGGGGAGCTGTTTTTT,NA,11,TRBJ2-2,TRBV12-3/TRBV12-4,NA
CSARNQLAGVEETQYF,TGCAGTGCTAGGAATCAACTAGCGGGGGTAGAAGAGACCCAGTACTTC,TRBD2,16,TRBJ2-5,TRBV20-1,few
CASSRTGISTGELFF,TGTGCCAGCAGCCGTACAGGGATTAGCACCGGGGAGCTGTTTTTT,NA,15,TRBJ2-2,TRBV12-3/TRBV12-4,NA
CASSLRSGGYQETQYF,TGTGCCAGCAGCTTGAGGTCGGGGGGGTACCAAGAGACCCAGTACTTC,TRBD2,16,TRBJ2-5,TRBV7-2,few
CAISEKTTVASEQYF,TGTGCCATCAGTGAGAAAACCACGGTCGCGTCAGAGCAGTACTTC,NA,15,TRBJ2-7,TRBV10-3,few
CSANVRGRGNEQFF,TGCAGTGCAAATGTGAGGGGCCGGGGGAATGAGCAGTTCTTC,NA,14,TRBJ2-1,TRBV20-1,NA
CAISVARTDTQYF,TGTGCCATCAGTGTGGCTCGCACAGATACGCAGTATTTT,NA,13,TRBJ2-3,TRBV10-3,NA
CATSSGGAPDTQYF,TGTGCCACCAGCAGCGGGGGGGCACCAGATACGCAGTATTTT,TRBD2,14,TRBJ2-3,TRBV15,few
CATSTGTGGSGANVLTF,TGTGCCACCAGCACCGGGACAGGGGGCTCTGGGGCCAACGTCCTGACTTTC,TRBD1,17,TRBJ2-6,TRBV15,few
CSAYVRMGWDTEAFF,TGCAGCGCCTATGTCCGGATGGGTTGGGACACTGAAGCTTTCTTT,NA,15,TRBJ1-1,TRBV29-1,NA
CASSIRGHLSSGANVLTF,TGTGCCAGCAGTATCCGGGGGCACCTCTCCTCTGGGGCCAACGTCCTGACTTTC,NA,18,TRBJ2-6,TRBV6-2/TRBV6-3,NA
CASSLWISGGAKDTQYF,TGCGCCAGCAGCTTGTGGATTAGCGGGGGGGCAAAAGATACGCAGTATTTT,TRBD2,17,TRBJ2-3,TRBV5-1,NA
CASRGRGTDTQYF,TGTGCCAGCAGGGGACGGGGCACAGATACGCAGTATTTT,NA,13,TRBJ2-3,TRBV14,NA
CAISDLAQRAETQYF,TGTGCCATCAGTGACCTGGCGCAGCGGGCAGAGACCCAGTACTTC,NA,15,TRBJ2-5,TRBV10-3,NA